These T cell receptor beta chains were read from a single sample in a study of blood T cell repertoires in COVID-19. Sequenced by immunoSEQ multiplex PCR; TCRdb stores in-frame clones only, minus some. Of 150,000 to 200,000 clones in the sample, about 86% were seen once. Sequencing input: peripheral blood. All receptors derive from a man aged 50 or older with active or convalescent COVID-19. CDR3s include the opening cysteine and the closing phenylalanine or tryptophan. The order of the fields is V gene, clone size, J gene, D gene, CDR3 protein, CDR3 DNA. D genes are given only for firm matches. Rows give clone size only sometimes, using once, few, many, or a class for an expanded clone.

V: TRBV7-2
size: -
J: TRBJ1-5
D: -
CDR3: CASSLAAGGNQPQHF
DNA: TGTGCCAGCAGCTTAGCAGCAGGGGGCAATCAGCCCCAGCATTTT

V: TRBV5-1
size: -
J: TRBJ1-2
D: TRBD1
CDR3: CASSLTPGQGMGYGYTF
DNA: TGCGCCAGCAGCTTAACTCCGGGACAGGGTATGGGCTATGGCTACACCTTC

V: TRBV7-3
size: -
J: TRBJ1-3
D: -
CDR3: CASSLGRGLSSGNTIYF
DNA: TGTGCCAGCAGCCTCGGGCGGGGGTTGAGCTCTGGAAACACCATATATTTT

V: TRBV4-1
size: medium-sized
J: TRBJ2-1
D: TRBD2
CDR3: CASSQDLLAGGLDNEQFF
DNA: TGCGCCAGCAGCCAAGATCTCCTAGCGGGGGGGCTTGACAATGAGCAGTTCTTC

V: TRBV5-1
size: -
J: TRBJ2-5
D: TRBD2
CDR3: CASSFWPGTGGQETQYF
DNA: TGCGCCAGCAGCTTTTGGCCGGGGACGGGGGGCCAAGAGACCCAGTACTTC

V: TRBV7-3
size: -
J: TRBJ1-6
D: -
CDR3: CASSITGWNSPLHF
DNA: TGTGCCAGCAGCATTACAGGGTGGAATTCACCCCTCCACTTT

V: TRBV19
size: -
J: TRBJ1-4
D: -
CDR3: CASSMVAGSREKLFF
DNA: TGTGCCAGTAGTATGGTCGCAGGGTCTCGGGAAAAACTGTTTTTT

V: TRBV5-1
size: once
J: TRBJ2-3
D: -
CDR3: CASSFFLSGSTDTQYF
DNA: TGCGCCAGCAGCTTTTTTTTGAGCGGGAGCACAGATACGCAGTATTTT

V: TRBV7-2
size: -
J: TRBJ2-1
D: TRBD2
CDR3: CASSLRTSGGFSYNEQFF
DNA: TGTGCCAGCAGCTTAAGGACTAGCGGGGGTTTCTCCTACAATGAGCAGTTCTTC

V: TRBV5-6
size: once
J: TRBJ2-5
D: TRBD2
CDR3: CASSLVGRAQETQYF
DNA: TGTGCCAGCAGCTTGGTTGGGAGGGCCCAAGAGACCCAGTACTTC

V: TRBV7-9
size: -
J: TRBJ2-5
D: -
CDR3: CASSFDGGTQYF
DNA: TGTGCCAGCAGCTTTGACGGGGGGACCCAGTACTTC

V: TRBV5-1
size: -
J: TRBJ2-7
D: TRBD1
CDR3: CASRPFGGTGSYEQYF
DNA: TGCGCCAGCAGACCTTTTGGCGGGACAGGGTCCTACGAGCAGTACTTC

V: TRBV5-1
size: few
J: TRBJ2-3
D: TRBD2
CDR3: CASSDSGGSGDTQYF
DNA: TGCGCCAGCAGCGATAGCGGGGGCTCGGGAGATACGCAGTATTTT

V: TRBV18
size: -
J: TRBJ1-1
D: -
CDR3: CASSLDTEAFF
DNA: TGTGCCAGCTCACTCGACACTGAAGCTTTCTTT

V: TRBV27
size: -
J: TRBJ2-1
D: TRBD2
CDR3: CASSLGGLGGKGTYNEQFF
DNA: TGTGCCAGCAGTTTGGGGGGACTAGGCGGAAAAGGGACCTACAATGAGCAGTTCTTC

V: TRBV29-1
size: -
J: TRBJ1-2
D: -
CDR3: CSPGWRAGLGYGYTF
DNA: TGCAGCCCTGGGTGGAGGGCGGGGCTAGGGTATGGCTACACCTTC

V: TRBV29-1
size: -
J: TRBJ2-3
D: -
CDR3: CSARKQGDTQYF
DNA: TGCAGCGCCCGCAAACAGGGAGATACGCAGTATTTT

V: TRBV19
size: -
J: TRBJ2-1
D: -
CDR3: CASSIRGIGNNEQFF
DNA: TGTGCCAGTAGTATCCGGGGGATAGGTAACAATGAGCAGTTCTTC

V: TRBV15
size: -
J: TRBJ1-1
D: -
CDR3: CATSRDRSPNTEAFF
DNA: TGTGCCACCAGCAGAGATCGTTCCCCGAACACTGAAGCTTTCTTT

V: TRBV27
size: once
J: TRBJ2-7
D: TRBD2
CDR3: CASSSISGRAYEQYF
DNA: TGTGCCAGCAGTTCAATAAGCGGGAGGGCCTACGAGCAGTACTTC

V: TRBV6-6
size: -
J: TRBJ2-5
D: TRBD1
CDR3: CASSRDSQETQYF
DNA: TGTGCCAGCAGTCGGGACAGTCAGGAGACCCAGTACTTC

V: TRBV1
size: -
J: TRBJ2-1
D: -
CDR3: CTSSQEGGGKPNEQFF
DNA: TGCACCAGCAGCCAAGAAGGGGGAGGGAAGCCGAATGAGCAGTTCTTC

V: TRBV3-1/TRBV3-2
size: -
J: TRBJ2-7
D: -
CDR3: CASSQNRVYEQYF
DNA: TGTGCCAGCAGCCAAAACAGGGTCTACGAGCAGTACTTC

V: TRBV18
size: -
J: TRBJ2-7
D: TRBD1
CDR3: CASSPTGTGGYEQYF
DNA: TGTGCCAGCTCACCAACCGGGACAGGGGGTTACGAGCAGTACTTC

V: TRBV25-1
size: -
J: TRBJ1-2
D: -
CDR3: CASSEYGSYGYTF
DNA: TGTGCCAGCAGTGAATATGGCAGCTATGGCTACACCTTC

V: TRBV18
size: -
J: TRBJ2-7
D: TRBD1
CDR3: CASSPRQGVYEQYF
DNA: TGTGCCAGCTCACCCCGACAGGGGGTCTACGAGCAGTACTTC

V: TRBV12-5
size: -
J: TRBJ2-1
D: TRBD2
CDR3: CASGLLAGLDEQFF
DNA: TGTGCTAGTGGTTTGTTAGCGGGGCTTGATGAGCAGTTCTTC

V: TRBV7-9
size: -
J: TRBJ1-2
D: TRBD1
CDR3: CASSEMDRERYGYTF
DNA: TGTGCCAGCAGCGAGATGGACAGGGAGCGTTATGGCTACACCTTC

V: TRBV7-3
size: -
J: TRBJ2-7
D: TRBD1
CDR3: CASSLDRNSYEQYF
DNA: TGTGCCAGCAGCCTGGACAGGAACTCCTACGAGCAGTACTTC

V: TRBV16
size: -
J: TRBJ1-1
D: -
CDR3: CASSQREMNTEAFF
DNA: TGTGCCAGCAGCCAAAGGGAGATGAACACTGAAGCTTTCTTT

V: TRBV18
size: -
J: TRBJ2-7
D: TRBD1
CDR3: CASSPGTVEQYF
DNA: TGTGCCAGCTCACCAGGGACAGTCGAGCAGTACTTC

V: TRBV14
size: -
J: TRBJ2-6
D: -
CDR3: CASSPGIRTGANVLTF
DNA: TGTGCCAGCAGCCCGGGGATCAGAACTGGGGCCAACGTCCTGACTTTC

V: TRBV5-4
size: -
J: TRBJ1-2
D: -
CDR3: CATGVPGVGYGYTF
DNA: TGTGCCACCGGGGTTCCGGGGGTCGGCTATGGCTACACCTTC

V: TRBV7-9
size: -
J: TRBJ1-2
D: -
CDR3: CASSQGGGDGYTF
DNA: TGTGCCAGCAGCCAGGGTGGAGGGGATGGCTACACCTTC

V: TRBV5-1
size: -
J: TRBJ1-2
D: TRBD1
CDR3: CASRGDREIANYGYTF
DNA: TGCGCCAGCAGGGGAGACAGGGAAATTGCTAACTATGGCTACACCTTC

V: TRBV5-5
size: -
J: TRBJ2-7
D: TRBD1
CDR3: CASSLPGTAYEQYF
DNA: TGTGCCAGCAGCCTACCCGGGACAGCCTACGAGCAGTACTTC

V: TRBV28
size: few
J: TRBJ1-5
D: -
CDR3: CATSGVNQPQHF
DNA: TGTGCCACCTCAGGGGTCAATCAGCCCCAGCATTTT

V: TRBV30
size: -
J: TRBJ1-5
D: -
CDR3: CAWTKVGRNQPQHF
DNA: TGTGCCTGGACGAAGGTAGGGAGGAACCAGCCCCAGCATTTT